Below, one T cell receptor (beta chain) is given with its context. Its specificity is not known. Trimming cost V 5 bases and J 1 base, with 11 bases left between them. This CDR3 is 13 amino acids long. CDR1 GTSNPN and CDR2 SVGIG come from the germline V gene (reference sequence). These data originate in a study of T cell responses to AZD1222 COVID-19 vaccine. Measured with immunoSEQ multiplex PCR; TCRdb has only the in-frame clones, and not every one. The repertoire consists of 180,000 or so clones, with approximately 93% occurring once and the leading ten covering less than 1.2%. Overall study findings and caveats: Spike-specific TCR breadth and depth went up after people got two AZD1222 doses.

The material was peripheral blood, obtained 28 days after the second AZD1222 dose. The TCR originated in an adult who received the AZD1222 COVID-19 vaccine. The gene calls are TRBV30 and TRBJ1-1; D uncertain. The CDR3 bases are TGTGCCTGGTCCCCCCAACCGAACACTGAAGCTTTCTTT. Amino acid sequence: CAWSPQPNTEAFF.